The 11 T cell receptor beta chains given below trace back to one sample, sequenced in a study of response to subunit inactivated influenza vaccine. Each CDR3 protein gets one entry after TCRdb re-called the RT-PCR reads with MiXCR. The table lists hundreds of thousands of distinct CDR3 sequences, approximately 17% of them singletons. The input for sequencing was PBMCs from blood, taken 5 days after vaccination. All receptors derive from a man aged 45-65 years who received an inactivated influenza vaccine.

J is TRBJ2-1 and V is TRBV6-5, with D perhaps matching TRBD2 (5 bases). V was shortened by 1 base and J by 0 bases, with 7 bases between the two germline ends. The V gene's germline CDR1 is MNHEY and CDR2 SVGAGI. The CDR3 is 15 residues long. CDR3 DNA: TGTGCCAGCAGTTACTGGGCGGGCTCCTACAATGAGCAGTTCTTC. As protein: CASSYWAGSYNEQFF.

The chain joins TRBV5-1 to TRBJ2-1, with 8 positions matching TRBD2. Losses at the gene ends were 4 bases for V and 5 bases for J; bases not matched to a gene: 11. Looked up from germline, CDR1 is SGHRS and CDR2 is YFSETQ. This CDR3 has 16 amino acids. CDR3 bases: TGCGCCAGCAGCGTTGTCGGTAGCGGGATCAACAATGAGCAGTTCTTC. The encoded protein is CASSVVGSGINNEQFF.

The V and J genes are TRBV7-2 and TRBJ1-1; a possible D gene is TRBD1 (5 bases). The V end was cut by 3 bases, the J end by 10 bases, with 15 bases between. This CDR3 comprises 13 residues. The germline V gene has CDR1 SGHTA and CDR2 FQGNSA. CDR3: CASSLAKQAGAFF. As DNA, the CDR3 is TGTGCCAGCAGCTTGGCGAAACAGGCGGGAGCTTTCTTT.

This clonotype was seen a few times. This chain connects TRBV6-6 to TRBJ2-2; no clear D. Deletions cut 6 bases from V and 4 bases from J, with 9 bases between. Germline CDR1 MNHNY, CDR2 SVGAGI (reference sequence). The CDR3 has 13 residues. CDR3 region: CASRISRTGELFF. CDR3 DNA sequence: TGTGCCAGCAGAATCAGCCGCACCGGGGAGCTGTTTTTT.

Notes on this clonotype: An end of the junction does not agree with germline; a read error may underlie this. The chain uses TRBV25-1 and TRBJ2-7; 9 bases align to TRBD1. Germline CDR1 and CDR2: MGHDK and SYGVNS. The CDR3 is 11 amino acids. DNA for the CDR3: TGTGCCAGCGGGACAGGGTACGCGCAGTACTTC. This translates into CASGTGYAQYF.

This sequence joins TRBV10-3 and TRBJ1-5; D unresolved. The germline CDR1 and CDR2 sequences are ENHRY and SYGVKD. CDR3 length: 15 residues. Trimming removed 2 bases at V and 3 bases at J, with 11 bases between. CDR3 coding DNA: TGTGCCATCAGTGAGAGTCTACAGAACAATCAGCCCCAGCATTTT. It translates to CAISESLQNNQPQHF.

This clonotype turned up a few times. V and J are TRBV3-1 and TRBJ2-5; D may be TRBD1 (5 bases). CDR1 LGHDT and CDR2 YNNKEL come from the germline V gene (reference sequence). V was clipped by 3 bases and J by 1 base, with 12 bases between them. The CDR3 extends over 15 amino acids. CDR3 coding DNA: TGTGCCAGCAGCCAGTCTTTCCAGGGCCAAGAGACCCAGTACTTC. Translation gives CASSQSFQGQETQYF.

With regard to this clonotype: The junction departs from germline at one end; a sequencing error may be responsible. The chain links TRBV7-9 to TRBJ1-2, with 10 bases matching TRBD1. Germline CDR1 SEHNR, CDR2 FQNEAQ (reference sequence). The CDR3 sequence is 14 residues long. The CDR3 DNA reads TGTGCCAGCAGCCCTCGACAGGGGGCTGAGGGCTACTCCTTC. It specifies CASSPRQGAEGYSF.

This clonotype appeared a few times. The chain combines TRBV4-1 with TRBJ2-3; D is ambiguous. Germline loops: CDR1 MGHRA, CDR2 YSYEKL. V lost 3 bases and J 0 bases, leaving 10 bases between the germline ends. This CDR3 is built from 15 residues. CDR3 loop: CASSQSSTSTDTQYF. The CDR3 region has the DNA TGCGCCAGCAGCCAGAGCTCTACAAGCACAGATACGCAGTATTTT.

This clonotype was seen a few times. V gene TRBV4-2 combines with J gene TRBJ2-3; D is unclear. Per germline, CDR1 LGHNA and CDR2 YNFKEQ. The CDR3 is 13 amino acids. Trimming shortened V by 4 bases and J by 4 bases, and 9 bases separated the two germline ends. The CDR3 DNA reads TGTGCCAGCAGCCCGCGAGTGTCAGATACGCAGTATTTT. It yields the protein CASSPRVSDTQYF.

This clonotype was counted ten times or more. CDR3: CASSFTGPTAEQYF. CDR3 nucleotides: TGTGCCAGCAGTTTTACAGGCCCAACGGCGGAGCAGTACTTC. The chain is built from TRBV6-5 and TRBJ2-7, with a possible D match to TRBD1 (5 bases). CDR3 length equals 14 residues. V lost 4 bases to trimming and J lost 7 bases, with 17 bases between them. CDR1 and CDR2 from the germline V gene are MNHEY and SVGAGI.